This TCR beta chain was sequenced during a study of T cells expressing NK-cell markers. TCRdb reprocessed the 5' RACE reads, with one entry per CDR3 protein and no DNA. In total, the table holds 400,000 to 450,000 distinct CDR3 sequences. Worth noting for this clonotype: The target antigen is unknown.

General study results and limits: About six donors showed dominant NKG2C+ clonotypes comprising roughly 1.0-7.0% of their CD8+ T cells. Also leading the CD3+CD56-NKG2C+ fraction in a handful of donors were these clonotypes.

The CDR3 consists of 14 residues. Germline assignment: CDR1 DFQATT and CDR2 SNEGSKA (reference sequence). This TCR derives from a woman between 18 and 70 years old in good health. The genes are TRBV20-1 and TRBJ2-5; TCRdb returns TRBD1, unconfirmable since there is no DNA. Sequenced: blood T cells: a sorted CD56 or NKG2C T cell subset, CD4+ or CD8+ T cells, or bulk PBMC T cells (not recorded which). CDR3 loop: CSAIGDRAQETQYF.